The present T cell receptor beta chain was sequenced within a study of blood T cells in healthy people across ages. The CDR3 is made up of 15 amino acids. Trimming took off 0 bases at V and 4 bases at J, with 13 bases between the two ends. Germline values: CDR1 SGHRS, CDR2 YFSETQ. Ten or more counts support this clonotype. Then a second PCR, running roughly 7 to 11 cycles, was carried out with a sample-barcoded 5' primer and a J-beta primer mix. In TCRdb, the 5' RACE reads were re-called with MiXCR into one record per CDR3 protein. The sample has 630,000 or so distinct CDR3 sequences, roughly 30% seen once.

The sequence came from a woman older than 75 in good health. The sequenced material came from blood. The chain recombines TRBV5-1 with TRBJ1-2; D gene uncertain. CDR3: CASSLESGFGYGYTF. CDR3 in DNA: TGCGCCAGCAGCTTGGAGTCGGGGTTTGGCTATGGCTACACCTTC. The whole variable domain, remainder taken from reference TRBV5-1 and TRBJ1-2, is KAGVTQTPRYLIKTRGQQVTLSCSPISGHRSVSWYQQTPGQGLQFLFEYFSETQRNKGNFPGRFSGRQFSNSRSEMNVSTLELGDSALYLCASSLESGFGYGYTFGSGTRLTVV.